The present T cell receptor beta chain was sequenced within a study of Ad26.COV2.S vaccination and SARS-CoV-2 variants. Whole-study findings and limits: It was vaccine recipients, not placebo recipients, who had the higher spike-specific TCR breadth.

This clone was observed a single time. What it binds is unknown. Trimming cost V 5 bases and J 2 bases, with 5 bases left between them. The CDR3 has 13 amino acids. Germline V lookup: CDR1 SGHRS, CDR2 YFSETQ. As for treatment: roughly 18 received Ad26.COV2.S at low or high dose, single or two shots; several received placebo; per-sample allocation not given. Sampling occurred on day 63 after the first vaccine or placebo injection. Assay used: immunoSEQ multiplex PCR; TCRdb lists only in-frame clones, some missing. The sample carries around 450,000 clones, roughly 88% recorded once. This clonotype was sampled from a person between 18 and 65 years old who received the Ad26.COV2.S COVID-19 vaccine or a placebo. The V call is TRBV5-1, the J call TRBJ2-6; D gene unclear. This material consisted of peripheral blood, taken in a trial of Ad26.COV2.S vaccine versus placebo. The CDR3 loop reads CASRAPGANVLTF. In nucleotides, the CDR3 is TGCGCCAGCAGGGCCCCTGGGGCCAACGTCCTGACTTTC.